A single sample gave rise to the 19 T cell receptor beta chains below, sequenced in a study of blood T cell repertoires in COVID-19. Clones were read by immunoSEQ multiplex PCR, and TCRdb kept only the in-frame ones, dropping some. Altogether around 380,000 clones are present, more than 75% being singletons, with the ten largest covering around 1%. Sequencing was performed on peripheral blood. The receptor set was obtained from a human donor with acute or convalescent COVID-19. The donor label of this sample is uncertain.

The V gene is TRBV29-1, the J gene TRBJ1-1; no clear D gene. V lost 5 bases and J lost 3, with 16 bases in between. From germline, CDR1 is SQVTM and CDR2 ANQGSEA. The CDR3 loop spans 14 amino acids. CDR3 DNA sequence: TGCAGCGTTTTCGGGAGGGTTCGTGACACTGAAGCTTTCTTT. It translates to CSVFGRVRDTEAFF.

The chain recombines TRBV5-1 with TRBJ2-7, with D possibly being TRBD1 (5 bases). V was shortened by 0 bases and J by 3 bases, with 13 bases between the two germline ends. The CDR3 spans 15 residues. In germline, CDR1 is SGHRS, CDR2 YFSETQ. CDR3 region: CASSLAGSVNYEQYF. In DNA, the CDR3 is TGCGCCAGCAGCTTGGCAGGGTCGGTCAACTACGAGCAGTACTTC.

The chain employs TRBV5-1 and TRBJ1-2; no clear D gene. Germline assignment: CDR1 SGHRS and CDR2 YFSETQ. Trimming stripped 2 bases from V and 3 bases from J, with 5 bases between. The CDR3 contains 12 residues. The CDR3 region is CASSFGDYGYTF. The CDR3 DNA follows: TGCGCCAGCAGCTTCGGTGACTATGGCTACACCTTC.

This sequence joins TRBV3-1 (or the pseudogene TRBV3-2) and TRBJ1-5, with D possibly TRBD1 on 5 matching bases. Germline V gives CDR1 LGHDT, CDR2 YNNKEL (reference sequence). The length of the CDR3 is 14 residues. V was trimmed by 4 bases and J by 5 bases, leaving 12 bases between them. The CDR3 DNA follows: TGTGCCAGCAGCCGCAGTTGGGGCGATCAGCCCCAGCATTTT. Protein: CASSRSWGDQPQHF.

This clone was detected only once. The CDR3: CTSGGTSGRAPAKNIQYF. In DNA form, the CDR3 reads TGCACCAGCGGAGGGACTAGCGGGAGGGCCCCAGCCAAAAACATTCAGTACTTC. The J gene is TRBJ2-4, the V gene TRBV1; the table gives TRBD2 as D, unverified against the DNA. TRBV1 is classified as a pseudogene. This CDR3 contains 18 residues.

The CDR3 protein is CASKNTGHPNTEAFF. The CDR3, as DNA: TGTGCCAGCAAAAACACGGGACACCCGAACACTGAAGCTTTCTTT. The gene calls are TRBV6-5 and TRBJ1-1; the D gene is possibly TRBD1 (6 bases). The CDR3 totals 15 residues. Between the trimmed V and J ends, which lost 7 bases and 1 base, there was a span of 16 bases. Germline values: CDR1 MNHEY, CDR2 SVGAGI.

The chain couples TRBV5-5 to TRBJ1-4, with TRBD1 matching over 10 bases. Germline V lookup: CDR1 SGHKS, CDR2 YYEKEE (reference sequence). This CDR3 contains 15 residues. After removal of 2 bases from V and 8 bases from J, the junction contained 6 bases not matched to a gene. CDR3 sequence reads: CASSFARDRGEKLFF. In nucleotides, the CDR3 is TGTGCCAGCAGCTTCGCCCGGGACAGGGGCGAAAAACTGTTTTTT.

The chain's CDR3 is CASSRGTGYTGELFF. Written as DNA, the CDR3 is TGTGCCAGCAGCCGGGGGACAGGGTATACCGGGGAGCTGTTTTTT. The genes are TRBV5-5 and TRBJ2-2; 9 bases fit TRBD1. The germline V gene has CDR1 SGHKS and CDR2 YYEKEE (reference sequence). The junction had 6 bases not matched to a gene; V was cut back by 4 bases and J by 5 bases. This CDR3 contains 15 residues. Full variable domain (outside the CDR3, taken from reference TRBV5-5 and TRBJ2-2): DAGVTQSPTHLIKTRGQQVTLRCSPISGHKSVSWYQQVLGQGPQFIFQYYEKEERGRGNFPDRFSARQFPNYSSELNVNALLLGDSALYLCASSRGTGYTGELFFGEGSRLTVL.

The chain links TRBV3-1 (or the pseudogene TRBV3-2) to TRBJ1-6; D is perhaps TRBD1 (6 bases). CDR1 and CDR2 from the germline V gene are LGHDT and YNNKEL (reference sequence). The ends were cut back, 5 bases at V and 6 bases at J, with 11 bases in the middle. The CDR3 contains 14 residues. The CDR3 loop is CASSFGGLNSPLHF. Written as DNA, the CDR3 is TGTGCCAGCAGCTTTGGGGGCCTTAATTCACCCCTCCACTTT.

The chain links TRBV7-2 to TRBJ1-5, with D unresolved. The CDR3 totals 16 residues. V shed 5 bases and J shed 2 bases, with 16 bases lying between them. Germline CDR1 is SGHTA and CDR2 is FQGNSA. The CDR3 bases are TGTGCCAGCAGCCCACGGGCCCTGAGGGGCAATCAGCCCCAGCATTTT. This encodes CASSPRALRGNQPQHF.

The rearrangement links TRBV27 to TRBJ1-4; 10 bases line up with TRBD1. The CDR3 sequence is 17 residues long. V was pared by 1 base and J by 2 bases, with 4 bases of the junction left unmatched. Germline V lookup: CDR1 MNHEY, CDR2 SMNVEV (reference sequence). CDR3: CASSLYPGQGTNEKLFF. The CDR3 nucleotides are TGTGCCAGCAGTTTATATCCGGGACAGGGGACTAATGAAAAACTGTTTTTT.

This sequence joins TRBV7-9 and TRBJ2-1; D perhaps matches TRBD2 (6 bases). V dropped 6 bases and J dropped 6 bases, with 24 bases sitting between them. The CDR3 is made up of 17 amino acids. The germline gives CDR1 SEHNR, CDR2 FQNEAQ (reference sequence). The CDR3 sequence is CASSPIAGTWGVNEQFF. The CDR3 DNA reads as TGTGCCAGCAGTCCAATTGCCGGGACCTGGGGGGTCAATGAGCAGTTCTTC.

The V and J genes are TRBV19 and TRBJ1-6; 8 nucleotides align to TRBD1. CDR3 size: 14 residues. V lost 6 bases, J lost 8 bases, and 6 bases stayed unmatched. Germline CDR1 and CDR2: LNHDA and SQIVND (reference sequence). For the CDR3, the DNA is TGTGCCAGTAGGACAGGGGTTTGGGATTCACCCCTCCACTTT. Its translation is CASRTGVWDSPLHF.

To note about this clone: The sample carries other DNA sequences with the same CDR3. The CDR3 DNA reads TGTGCCAGCAGGGTAGCGGGGGGCACAGATACGCAGTATTTT. Its protein is CASRVAGGTDTQYF. The gene calls are TRBV2 and TRBJ2-3; TRBD2 matches at 9 bases. The CDR3 runs to 14 residues. Trimming removed 6 bases from V and 1 base from J; junction bases left unmatched: 2. CDR1 is SNHLY, CDR2 FYNNEI, per germline.

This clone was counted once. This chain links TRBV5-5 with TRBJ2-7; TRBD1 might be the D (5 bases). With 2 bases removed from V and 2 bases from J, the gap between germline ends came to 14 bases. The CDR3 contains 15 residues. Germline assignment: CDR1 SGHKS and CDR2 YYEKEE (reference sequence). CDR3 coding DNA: TGTGCCAGCAGCTTCCGGACACCAAACCCCTACGAGCAGTACTTC. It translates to CASSFRTPNPYEQYF.

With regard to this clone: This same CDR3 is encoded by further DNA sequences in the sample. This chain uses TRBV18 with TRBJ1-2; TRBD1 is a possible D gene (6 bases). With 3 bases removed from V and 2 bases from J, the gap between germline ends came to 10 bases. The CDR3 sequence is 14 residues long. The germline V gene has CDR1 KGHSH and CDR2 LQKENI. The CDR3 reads CASSPQGQNYGYTF. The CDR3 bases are TGTGCCAGCTCACCCCAGGGACAAAACTATGGCTACACCTTC.

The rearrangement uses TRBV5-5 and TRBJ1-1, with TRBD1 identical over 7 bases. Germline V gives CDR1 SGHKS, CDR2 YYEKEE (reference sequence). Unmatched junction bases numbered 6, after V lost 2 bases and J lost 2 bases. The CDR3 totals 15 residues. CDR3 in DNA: TGTGCCAGCAGCTTTAGTGACAGGGTTAACACTGAAGCTTTCTTT. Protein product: CASSFSDRVNTEAFF.

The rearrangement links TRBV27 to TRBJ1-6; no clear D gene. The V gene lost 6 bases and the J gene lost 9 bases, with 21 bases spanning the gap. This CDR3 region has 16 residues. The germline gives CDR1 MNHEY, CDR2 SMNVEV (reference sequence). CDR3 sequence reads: CASSREGWGMSSPLHF. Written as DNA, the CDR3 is TGTGCCAGCAGCCGGGAGGGATGGGGAATGTCTTCACCCCTCCACTTT.

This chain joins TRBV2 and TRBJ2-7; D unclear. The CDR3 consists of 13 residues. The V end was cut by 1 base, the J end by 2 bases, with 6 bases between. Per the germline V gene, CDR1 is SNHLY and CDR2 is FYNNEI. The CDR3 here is CASSEDTPYEQYF. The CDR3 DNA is TGTGCCAGCAGTGAAGACACCCCCTACGAGCAGTACTTC.